The 7 T cell receptor beta chains below come from one sample, sequenced in a study of T cell clonality in common variable immunodeficiency (dated by TCRdb to the mid-2010s). Library preparation was by the immunoSEQ multiplex PCR assay. TCRdb carries this immuneACCESS record with in-frame sequences only. Its versions omit some clonotypes, under half of them owing to an unresolved V gene in the studies checked, with the rest unexplained. Listed for this sample are about 60,000 clones, none observed only a single time. Of the sample, about 1.7% falls within the top ten clones. The sample was peripheral blood mononuclear cells. These receptors were taken from a person aged 18 to 69 in good health.

This clone appeared many times. Sequencing ends 3 residues short of the CDR3 end; the germline J gene provides the rest. The chain carries TRBV5-5 and TRBJ1-2; TRBD1 agrees at 7 bases. The CDR3 runs 15 residues. With V trimmed by 2 bases and J by 4 bases, 8 bases remained unmatched. Germline assignment: CDR1 SGHKS and CDR2 YYEKEE (reference sequence). CDR3 residues: CASSLTRDRFYGYTF. The part of the CDR3 DNA that was read is TGTGCCAGCAGCTTAACACGGGACAGATTCTATGGC.

This clone has ten or more counts. The CDR3 extends 3 residues past the end of the read, so its final part is completed from the germline J gene. The chain carries TRBV13 and TRBJ1-1; D is unclear. The V and J ends lost 1 base and 5 bases respectively, with 8 bases between them. Per the germline V gene, CDR1 is PRHDT and CDR2 is FYEKMQ (reference sequence). The CDR3 consists of 13 residues. Partial CDR3 DNA: TGTGCCAGCAGCTTAGAGGGCAGGACTGAA. Amino acids: CASSLEGRTE. The complete CDR3 reads CASSLEGRTEAFF.

A remark on this clone: The CDR3 end falls 3 residues outside the read, so it is completed with the germline J gene. J is TRBJ2-3 and V is TRBV5-1, with 11 bases aligning to TRBD2. Germline V gene sequence: CDR1 SGHRS, CDR2 YFSETQ. V shed 4 bases and J 2 bases; nucleotides not matched to a gene: 9. The CDR3 loop spans 17 amino acids. The CDR3: CASSLSGGVMVTDTQYF. CDR3 DNA, as far as it was read: TGCGCCAGCAGCCTTAGCGGGGGGGTTATGGTCACAGATACG.

This clone was seen at least ten times. With the read ending 3 residues before the CDR3 end, the germline J gene is used to fill in that end. The V call is TRBV7-9, the J call TRBJ1-2; TRBD1 matches 7 bases. The CDR3 totals 14 residues. V shed 3 bases, J shed 3 bases, and the junction held 4 bases outside the gene matches. Germline assignment: CDR1 SEHNR and CDR2 FQNEAQ (reference sequence). The DNA read from the CDR3 is TGTGCCAGCAGCTTTCAGGGGGAGGACTATGGC. As protein: CASSFQGEDYG. The entire CDR3 reads CASSFQGEDYGYTF.

This clone showed up many times. The missing CDR3 end, 3 residues past where the read stops, is filled in from the germline J gene. This chain uses TRBV10-1 with TRBJ2-3; no firm D call. Trimming took 6 bases from V and 6 from J, leaving 13 bases between them. The germline V gene has CDR1 WNHNN and CDR2 SYGVQD (reference sequence). CDR3 size: 13 residues. CDR3 residues: CASRKTLGDTQYF. The CDR3 bases that were read are TGCGCCAGCAGGAAAACCTTAGGGGATACG.

This clone was picked up many times. CDR3 residues: CASSWTQGQSNTGELFF. The CDR3 bases that were read are TGCGCCAGCAGCTGGACCCAGGGACAATCGAACACCGGGGAG. The chain is built from TRBV5-1 and TRBJ2-2, with D possibly matching TRBD1 (6 bases). The read terminates 3 residues ahead of where the CDR3 ends, so the germline J gene completes it. Germline V gene sequence: CDR1 SGHRS, CDR2 YFSETQ. Trimming left V 3 bases short and J 0 bases short, with 15 bases between. The CDR3 consists of 17 residues.

This clone was observed many times. The CDR3 is cut off 3 residues early in the read; its end comes from the germline J gene. The V and J genes are TRBV29-1 and TRBJ2-3; the D gene is possibly TRBD1 (7 bases). V was cut by 1 base and J by 5 bases, with 22 bases left in between. The CDR3 is made up of 17 amino acids. Germline V gene data show CDR1 as SQVTM and CDR2 as ANQGSEA. CDR3 DNA, as far as it was read: TGCAGCGTTGAAGGCCGGTTCGGCAGGGGGGATGGAGATACG. As protein: CSVEGRFGRGDGDT. The full-length CDR3 reads as CSVEGRFGRGDGDTQYF.